This T cell receptor (beta chain) was sequenced for a study of cytomegalovirus exposure and HLA in healthy donors (dated by TCRdb to about 2017). With regard to the full study: In an earlier analysis of 550 to 750 of the donors, about 270 Gb of sequence data and 100 million or so unique TCR beta sequences from roughly 190 million T cells were reported. An early release that covered some 630 HLA-typed donors contained 300 to 350 gigabases of sequencing data and tens of millions of unique TCR sequences. Of the approximately 400 genotyped donors, more than 75% were placed in the genetic ancestry cluster associated with self-reported Caucasian donors. The study was designed to test whether signatures of past pathogen exposure could be identified by cataloging public T cell receptors. The T cell repertoires of 670 or so subjects were profiled by immunosequencing and related to cytomegalovirus serostatus. Along with the approximately 700-subject first cohort, a separate validation cohort of over a hundred different subjects was used. The study combined high-throughput TCR immunosequencing, statistical association of individual TCRs with disease status, and machine learning to predict cytomegalovirus infection status. A later analysis re-analyzed previously published TCR beta repertoires from approximately 670 donors and added high-resolution HLA genotyping to study TCR occurrence patterns. The later analysis used no new phenotypic data to find candidate immune exposures, relying instead on TCR beta sequences and their occurrence across donors. In an earlier analysis of 550 to 700 of the donors, high-throughput TCR beta sequencing was used to judge whether each TCR beta V gene segment behaved as functional or pseudogenic. Donor age, sex, ethnicity and CMV serostatus were compiled alongside the repertoire data. A later genetic analysis took genome-wide SNP genotypes for about 65% of the 666 donors and used that subset as a discovery cohort. All discovery cohort repertoires had been generated on a single sequencing platform. Class I and class II HLA loci were covered by the typing at four-digit resolution. The number of donors typed differed by locus, with about 629-640 for A, B, C, DRB1 and DQB1, 522 for DQA1, some 570 for DPA1, and approximately 470 for DPB1. About five DR-DQ haplotypes were treated as single units for association and clustering because of strong linkage in the cohort. Across under 500 genotyped donors of the cohort, an average of 235,054 unique TCR beta nucleotide sequences per donor were sequenced, and 15% to 20% of those sequences were non-productive. Points the paper makes about the study in general: The authors suggested that the approach could potentially be extended to other disease states and immunological phenotypes. According to a later analysis, parvovirus B19, influenza, CMV and Epstein-Barr virus appeared linked to several top co-occurrence clusters. In a later analysis, TCR association rates were found to vary across HLA loci, with the most associated TCRs seen for DRB1 alleles and the fewest for HLA-C alleles. Strong co-occurrence of HLA alleles, especially DR and DQ, made assigning TCR associations to individual alleles difficult. A later analysis found that HLA-associated TCR beta chains were more clonally expanded and had lower generation probabilities than equally common non-associated chains. In a later analysis, over 15,000 TCR beta sequences were associated with specific HLA alleles at a false discovery rate of 0.05. In an earlier analysis of about 600 of the donors, most TCR beta V segments appeared in productive rearrangements about 90% or about 30% of the time, broadly matching IMGT annotations. The classifier was reported to diagnose cytomegalovirus status with high specificity and sensitivity in both the original cohort and the validation cohort. Because HLA typing was missing for some donors at each locus, association tests included only the typed subset. A later genetic analysis associated a missense DCLRE1C variant with V-gene and J-gene trimming of TCR beta chains, and an independent cohort replicated the association. A cluster of highly shared sequence variants was judged likely to represent a technical artifact of the sequencing pipeline. About 15 rarely observed V segments, including chromosome 9 orphons, were excluded from the earlier analysis of some 590 of the donors because counts were too low. A further reported finding was that TCR beta sequences accurately predicted the HLA-A and HLA-B alleles for most subjects in the first cohort. Across donors, most TCR sequences were observed very rarely, whereas some public TCRs were present in many individuals. The presence/absence analyses assumed that sequencing depth was roughly uniform across donors, and that assumption may not be true. In a later genetic analysis, fewer N-insertions in productive TCRs were reported among donors in an Asian-associated ancestry cluster than the approximately 710-donor mean. A later analysis found that most CMV-associated TCR beta chains appeared HLA-restricted, with HLA associations seemingly driven largely by CMV exposure. Correlated functional status among segregating V segments might reflect linkage disequilibrium, but an unknown experimental factor could not be ruled out. For the cohort, immune exposure information was limited to CMV serostatus. Only TCR beta chains were sequenced in this cohort, and the absence of alpha or paired-chain data limited detectable features. A few of the identified cytomegalovirus-associated TCR beta chains were confirmed in vitro to be specific for cytomegalovirus antigens. The study listed 150 to 200 TCR beta chains as associated with cytomegalovirus. The 87-base-pair reads could not distinguish some IMGT-functional V segments, including TRBV6-2 and TRBV6-3, so those segments were excluded.

For this chain, trimming is 4 bases at the V end and 1 base at the J end, and the number of junction bases without a gene match is 5. In the germline V gene (reference sequence), CDR1 corresponds to SEHNR and CDR2 to FQNEAQ. CDR3 length: 17 amino acids, cysteine to phenylalanine. The DNA shown is the 51-base CDR3, in frame from base 1. Library creation used the immunoSEQ multiplex PCR assay. The multiplex PCR relied on a mix of 60 forward primers for TCR Vbeta segments and 13 reverse primers for TCR Jbeta segments. The CDR3 region of rearranged TCR beta genes was amplified from genomic DNA by a multiplex PCR assay. The Illumina HiSeq System was used to sequence the amplified TCR beta libraries as 87-base-pair reads. From the authors' description of their analysis: In a later analysis, roughly 80 million unique TCR beta chains were counted across the roughly 670 repertoires, and about 10 million of these chains were shared by at least two donors. To remove PCR and sequencing errors, raw reads were error-corrected and collapsed into unique sequences using a nearest-neighbor algorithm that merged closely related sequences. CDR3 sequences were aligned to IMGT reference sequences to assign V, D and J gene segments. For a sequence to be retained, a match of at least six nucleotides to both a V gene segment and a J gene segment was required. A rearrangement was called productive if the CDR3 had no stop codons and remained in frame with V and J, and every other rearrangement was called non-productive. CDR3 was defined by IMGT convention, running from the second conserved V-encoded cysteine to the conserved J-encoded phenylalanine. The earlier analysis of a few hundred of the donors excluded any sequence lacking an unambiguous match to a single V gene segment. An earlier analysis of about 600 of the donors called V segments functional above 56.7% productive rearrangements and segregating when the between-donor standard deviation exceeded 5%. A statistical classification framework was built for diagnosing cytomegalovirus status from the catalog of TCR beta chain sequences. A later analysis assigned V and J genes by comparing TCR nucleotide sequences with IMGT/GENE-DB human TR gene sequences. A later analysis assigned CDR3 sequences and most-parsimonious VDJ recombination scenarios with the TCRdist pipeline. In a later analysis, every TCR beta chain was defined by the combination of its CDR3 amino acid sequence and its V-gene family, and reads without a unique V-gene family were dropped. To address suspected cross-contamination and a sequencing artifact, a later analysis removed under 600 highly shared, low-generation-probability nucleotide sequences. For each public chain, a later analysis derived a clonal expansion index from normalized ranks of inferred template counts within each repertoire. Generation probabilities in a later analysis came from a VDJ recombination model fitted to out-of-frame rearrangements, and those results were checked against IGoR. In a later analysis, TCR-TCR, TCR-HLA and TCR-CMV co-occurrence was scored with hypergeometric tests, and a repertoire-size bias correction was applied to TCR pairs. In a later analysis, false discovery rates were estimated by permuting HLA or CMV assignments 20 times. A later analysis grouped co-occurring TCRs with DBSCAN, adding TCRdist sequence similarity when clustering within HLA-allele-positive subsets. Co-occurrence clustering excluded repertoires with fewer than 30,000 or more than 120,000 public chains, plus five with anomalous nucleotide sharing. TCRdb provides this immuneACCESS table in a form limited to in-frame rearrangements. Some clones are lacking; in checked studies, under half of them reflect an unresolved V gene, and why the rest are absent is not known. V, J and clone size are those of that table, while D and trimming were read from the DNA. This sample gives over 100,000 clones in total; approximately 80% of them show up just once. The ten largest make up around a fifth of the sample.

Note on this clone: It has no known antigen specificity. Within one base of it there is no much larger clone, and no base qualities were kept.

The cohort consisted of more than 650 healthy bone marrow donors. At the time of sampling, all cohort members were nominally healthy, though unrecorded immune exposures were likely present. The donor was CMV seropositive and belonged to the group of 250 to 300 seropositive cohort members. Each donor provided a peripheral blood sample, and peripheral blood mononuclear cells were used for TCR beta sequencing. Genomic DNA extraction from the blood cell samples was performed with the Qiagen DNeasy Blood Extraction Kit. The material sequenced was PBMCs. The clonotype was recovered from a man under 40 in good health and CMV-seropositive. The chain links TRBV7-9 with TRBJ2-2, and 11 bases in between align with TRBD1. The CDR3 reads as follows: CASSSWTGGLNTGELFF. The bases read TGTGCCAGCAGCTCTTGGACAGGGGGCCTGAACACCGGGGAGCTGTTTTTT. Reference TRBV7-9 and TRBJ2-2 genes cover what lies past the CDR3, so the full variable domain is DTGVSQNPRHKITKRGQNVTFRCDPISEHNRLYWYRQTLGQGPEFLTYFQNEAQLEKSRLLSDRFSAERPKGSFSTLEIQRTEQGDSAMYLCASSSWTGGLNTGELFFGEGSRLTVL.